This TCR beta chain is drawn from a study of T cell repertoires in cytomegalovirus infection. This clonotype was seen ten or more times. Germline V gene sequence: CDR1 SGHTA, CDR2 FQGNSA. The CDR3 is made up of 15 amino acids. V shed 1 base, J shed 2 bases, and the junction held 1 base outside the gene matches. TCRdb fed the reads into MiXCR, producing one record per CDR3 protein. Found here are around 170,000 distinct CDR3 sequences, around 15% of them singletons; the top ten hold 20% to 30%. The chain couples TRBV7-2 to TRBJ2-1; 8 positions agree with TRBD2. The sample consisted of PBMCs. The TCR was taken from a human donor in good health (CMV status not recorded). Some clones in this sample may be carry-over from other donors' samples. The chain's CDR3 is CASSLELAAYNEQFF. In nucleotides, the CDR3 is TGTGCCAGCAGCTTAGAACTAGCGGCCTACAATGAGCAGTTCTTC.